This passage covers 15 T cell receptor beta chains from one sample sequenced in a study of cytomegalovirus exposure and HLA in healthy donors. Amplification used 60 Vbeta primers and 13 Jbeta primers. Measured with immunoSEQ multiplex PCR; TCRdb has only the in-frame clones, and not every one. The specimen's table records 95,000 to 150,000 clones. The specimen sequenced was PBMCs. The receptor source for this set is a man younger than 30 in good health and CMV-seronegative.

CDR3 loop: CASSTGTVNTEAFF. Written as DNA, the CDR3 is TGTGCCAGCAGTACCGGGACAGTTAACACTGAAGCTTTCTTT. The V call is TRBV5-6, the J call TRBJ1-1; 7 nucleotides line up with TRBD1. The junction had 6 bases not matched to a gene; V was cut back by 5 bases and J by 2 bases. This CDR3 is built from 14 residues. Germline V CDR1 and CDR2: SGHDT, YYEEEE.

The chain employs TRBV5-4 and TRBJ1-6, with a possible D match to TRBD1 (6 bases). The CDR3 runs to 16 residues. V dropped 4 bases and J dropped 7 bases, with 18 bases sitting between them. Germline CDR1 is SGHNT and CDR2 is YYREEE (reference sequence). The CDR3 region is CASSPGTSVPNSPLHF. The CDR3 DNA reads as TGTGCCAGCAGCCCCGGGACATCCGTCCCCAATTCACCCCTCCACTTT.

The rearrangement joins TRBV6-6 to TRBJ2-1; a weak D match, TRBD2 (5 bases). The CDR3 sequence is 16 residues long. Trimming removed 3 bases from V and 0 bases from J, with 12 bases in between. Germline V gene data show CDR1 as MNHNY and CDR2 as SVGAGI (reference sequence). For the CDR3, the DNA is TGTGCCAGCAGTTATGGCGGGTTAAGCTCCTACAATGAGCAGTTCTTC. Protein sequence: CASSYGGLSSYNEQFF.

The rearrangement links TRBV5-6 to TRBJ1-2; D gene uncertain. V lost 4 bases and J lost 3, with 22 bases in between. This CDR3 is 17 amino acids long. Germline CDR1 is SGHDT and CDR2 is YYEEEE. The CDR3 region is CASSNLRQPGSDYGYTF. The CDR3 nucleotides are TGTGCCAGCAGCAACCTACGTCAACCGGGGTCGGACTATGGCTACACCTTC.

V usage is TRBV7-9 and J usage is TRBJ2-7; 7 nucleotides agree with TRBD2. CDR1 and CDR2 from the germline V gene are SEHNR and FQNEAQ (reference sequence). This CDR3 has 14 residues. J was trimmed by 2 bases and V by 5 bases; bases with no gene match: 6. This chain's CDR3 is CASSRGDGPYEQYF. The CDR3 DNA reads as TGTGCCAGCAGCCGGGGGGACGGACCCTACGAGCAGTACTTC. The full variable domain, its missing parts supplied by reference TRBV7-9 and TRBJ2-7, is DTGVSQNPRHKITKRGQNVTFRCDPISEHNRLYWYRQTLGQGPEFLTYFQNEAQLEKSRLLSDRFSAERPKGSFSTLEIQRTEQGDSAMYLCASSRGDGPYEQYFGPGTRLTVT.

V usage is TRBV18 and J usage is TRBJ2-2; a weak D match, TRBD1 (5 bases). V lost 6 bases, J lost 1 base, and 15 bases lay in between. Germline CDR1 and CDR2: KGHSH and LQKENI. The CDR3 extends over 16 amino acids. The CDR3 reads CASSPLGVLNTGELFF. The CDR3 coding sequence is TGTGCCAGCTCCCCCTTAGGGGTCCTGAACACCGGGGAGCTGTTTTTT.

The rearrangement links TRBV15 to TRBJ1-4; D not certain. Germline V gives CDR1 LNHNV, CDR2 YYDKDF (reference sequence). The CDR3 runs 15 residues. Trimming pared 0 bases from V and 4 bases from J, leaving 9 bases between. This CDR3 is CATSRDRRHNEKLFF. The CDR3 DNA is TGTGCCACCAGCAGAGATCGGCGGCATAATGAAAAACTGTTTTTT.

V usage is TRBV5-6 and J usage is TRBJ2-3; 7 positions agree with TRBD1. Trimming removed 4 bases from V and 0 bases from J; junction bases left unmatched: 8. In germline, CDR1 is SGHDT, CDR2 YYEEEE. This CDR3 is 16 amino acids long. CDR3 nucleotide sequence: TGTGCCAGCAGCGGGGAGACAGGGTCTAGCACAGATACGCAGTATTTT. It yields the protein CASSGETGSSTDTQYF.

The chain couples TRBV14 to TRBJ2-3; the match to TRBD2 covers 7 bases. The CDR3 has 18 amino acids. Unmatched junction bases numbered 15, after V lost 1 base and J lost 5 bases. Germline CDR1 SGHDN, CDR2 FVKESK. Here the CDR3 DNA reads TGTGCCAGCAGCCAAGTAGGCATAGCGGGCCTCAGTGGAGATACGCAGTATTTT. Residues: CASSQVGIAGLSGDTQYF.

The CDR3 loop reads CASSLGGGEDTQYF. In nucleotides, the CDR3 is TGTGCCAGCAGCTTAGGAGGGGGGGAAGATACGCAGTATTTT. This chain connects TRBV7-9 to TRBJ2-3, with TRBD2 as a possible D gene (7 bases). V was shortened by 1 base and J by 5 bases, with 10 bases between the two germline ends. Germline V gives CDR1 SEHNR, CDR2 FQNEAQ (reference sequence). This CDR3 spans 14 amino acids.

CDR3 nucleotides: TGTGCCAGTAGTTTACAGGGAAAAGATCAGCCCCAGCATTTT. It codes for CASSLQGKDQPQHF. V is TRBV19 and J is TRBJ1-5, with D possibly TRBD1 on 6 matching bases. The CDR3 is 14 residues long. V lost 5 bases, J lost 5 bases, and 13 bases lay in between. Germline V lookup: CDR1 LNHDA, CDR2 SQIVND (reference sequence).

The rearrangement uses TRBV11-2 and TRBJ2-1, with TRBD1 matching over 9 bases. The CDR3 runs 18 residues. Germline V lookup: CDR1 SGHAT, CDR2 FQNNGV. V lost 4 bases to trimming and J lost 7 bases; unmatched junction nucleotides: 17. CDR3 sequence: CASSSRDREPKTTNEQFF. CDR3 DNA: TGTGCCAGCAGCTCCCGGGACAGGGAACCTAAAACTACGAATGAGCAGTTCTTC.

The genes are TRBV27 and TRBJ2-1; D uncertain. Trimming removed 6 bases at V and 2 bases at J, with 8 bases between. The CDR3 is 13 residues long. Germline V lookup: CDR1 MNHEY, CDR2 SMNVEV (reference sequence). CDR3 amino acids: CASSPETYNEQFF. The CDR3 nucleotides are TGTGCCAGCAGCCCCGAGACCTACAATGAGCAGTTCTTC.

The rearrangement uses TRBV28 and TRBJ1-1; 8 bases fit TRBD1. This CDR3 comprises 14 residues. V dropped 6 bases and J dropped 6; count of bases not matched to a gene: 9. Germline CDR1 is MDHEN and CDR2 is SYDVKM. CDR3 residues: CASRQQGDVPEAFF. In nucleotides, the CDR3 is TGTGCCAGCAGACAACAGGGGGATGTTCCTGAAGCTTTCTTT.

V usage is TRBV11-2 and J usage is TRBJ2-7; 7 bases align to TRBD2. Germline V CDR1 and CDR2: SGHAT, FQNNGV. J gave up 7 bases and V 1 base, and 7 bases lay outside the gene matches. The CDR3 runs to 14 residues. The CDR3 region is CASSLVAGVVEQYF. CDR3 bases: TGTGCCAGCAGCTTAGTGGCGGGAGTAGTTGAGCAGTACTTC. Variable domain in full (rest from reference TRBV11-2 and TRBJ2-7): EAGVAQSPRYKIIEKRQSVAFWCNPISGHATLYWYQQILGQGPKLLIQFQNNGVVDDSQLPKDRFSAERLKGVDSTLKIQPAKLEDSAVYLCASSLVAGVVEQYFGPGTRLTVT.